The sequence of this TCR beta chain was determined in a study of Ad26.COV2.S vaccination and SARS-CoV-2 variants. Across the whole study: Ad26.COV2.S was injected intramuscularly once or twice, 56 days apart. Study findings and constraints: Estimates derived from TCR breadth and depth analyses may have underestimated total T cell responses. Placebo and vaccine recipients had non-spike TCR breadth that was similar.

The V gene end was trimmed by 7 bases and the J gene end by 4 bases; junction bases not matched to a gene: 12. The length of the CDR3 is 15 residues. Per germline, CDR1 MNHNY and CDR2 SVGAGI (reference sequence). Concerning this clone itself: No antigen is known for it.

Sequenced by immunoSEQ multiplex PCR; TCRdb stores in-frame clones only, minus some. The sample has fewer than 400,000 clones, under 90% seen once; the top ten hold around 5.5%. Treatment indicated: about 20 received Ad26.COV2.S at low or high dose, single or two shots; 5 received placebo; per-sample allocation not given. Sample collection was performed on day 63 after the first vaccine or placebo injection. Spike of the Wuhan-strain SARS-CoV-2 was expressed by an Ad26 vector, which formed the vaccine. The sequence was obtained from a person between 18 and 65 years old who received the Ad26.COV2.S COVID-19 vaccine or a placebo. V usage is TRBV6-6 and J usage is TRBJ1-1; 7 bases map to TRBD1. The source material was peripheral blood, sampled in a trial of Ad26.COV2.S vaccine versus placebo. The CDR3, as DNA: TGTGCCAGCATCCCCACGGGCAGGGGGGTCACTGAAGCTTTCTTT. Protein product: CASIPTGRGVTEAFF.